This passage covers 16 T cell receptor beta chains from one sample sequenced in a study of blood T cells in healthy people across ages. Together with a sample-barcoded 5' primer, a J-beta primer mix was included in a second PCR lasting roughly 6 to 12 cycles. TCRdb itself ran the 5' RACE reads through MiXCR, one entry per CDR3 protein. Found here are about 810,000 distinct CDR3 sequences, about 37% of them singletons; the top ten hold 10% to 15%. Sequenced input: blood. The receptors originated from a man aged 18 to 29 in good health.

Regarding this clonotype: Relative to the germline gene, one junction end is altered; a read error may explain this. The chain carries TRBV5-1 and TRBJ2-1; 7 bases align to TRBD1. The J call may be faulty, since TRBJ2-7 better matches the DNA end. This CDR3 spans 15 amino acids. The germline CDR1 and CDR2 sequences are SGHRS and YFSETQ. The CDR3 sequence: CTSSFRDSSYNEQYF. The CDR3 nucleotides are TGCACCAGCAGCTTCCGGGACAGCTCCTACAATGAGCAGTACTTC.

The V and J genes are TRBV28 and TRBJ2-6, with 9 bases that match TRBD2. CDR1 is MDHEN and CDR2 is SYDVKM in the germline V gene. V lost 6 bases, J lost 0 bases, and 6 bases stayed unmatched. The CDR3 covers 17 residues. The CDR3 is CASRSTSGYSGANVLTF. Here the CDR3 DNA reads TGTGCCAGCAGGTCAACTAGCGGGTACTCTGGGGCCAACGTCCTGACTTTC. The full variable domain, its missing parts supplied by reference TRBV28 and TRBJ2-6, is DVKVTQSSRYLVKRTGEKVFLECVQDMDHENMFWYRQDPGLGLRLIYFSYDVKMKEKGDIPEGYSVSREKKERFSLILESASTNQTSMYLCASRSTSGYSGANVLTFGAGSRLTVL.

This clonotype was observed at least ten times. The chain couples TRBV20-1 to TRBJ2-7; D remains ambiguous. CDR3 length equals 14 residues. V was pared by 2 bases and J by 0 bases, with 11 bases between. Germline CDR1 is DFQATT and CDR2 is SNEGSKA (reference sequence). This chain's CDR3 is CSARPTQSSYEQYF. CDR3 DNA sequence: TGCAGTGCTAGACCTACACAGAGCTCCTACGAGCAGTACTTC.

Many counts were recorded for this clonotype. This sequence joins TRBV5-1 and TRBJ2-3; D uncertain. CDR3 length: 14 residues. Trimming stripped 2 bases from V and 5 bases from J, with 12 bases between. Germline-derived CDR1 and CDR2 are SGHRS and YFSETQ. The CDR3 DNA is TGCGCCAGCAGCTTAAGTGGATCCGGAGATACGCAGTATTTT. Its translation: CASSLSGSGDTQYF.

This clonotype was recorded a few times. The gene calls are TRBV2 and TRBJ1-4, with 7 bases aligning to TRBD1. This CDR3 has 14 residues. Trimming removed 4 bases from V and 6 bases from J; junction bases left unmatched: 5. Germline V gene lookup returns CDR1 SNHLY and CDR2 FYNNEI. The CDR3, as DNA: TGTGCCAGCAGTGCCGACAGGGTACATGAAAAACTGTTTTTT. Translating it yields CASSADRVHEKLFF. Full variable domain (remainder filled in from reference TRBV2 and TRBJ1-4): EPEVTQTPSHQVTQMGQEVILRCVPISNHLYFYWYRQILGQKVEFLVSFYNNEISEKSEIFDDQFSVERPDGSNFTLKIRSTKLEDSAMYFCASSADRVHEKLFFGSGTQLSVL.

CDR3 bases: TGTGCCAGCAGCGCCGGGACAGGGTTCTACAATGAGCAGTACTTC. Residues: CASSAGTGFYNEQYF. V usage is TRBV7-2 and J usage is TRBJ2-1; 9 positions match TRBD1. The J call could be wrong; TRBJ2-7 is a better fit for the DNA end. The length of the CDR3 is 15 residues. In germline, CDR1 is SGHTA, CDR2 FQGNSA.

This clonotype was observed at least ten times. V and J are TRBV5-6 and TRBJ2-1, with 9 bases that match TRBD1. The CDR3 extends over 15 amino acids. The V segment lost 3 bases and the J segment 4 bases; nucleotides outside the gene matches: 5. Germline CDR1 and CDR2: SGHDT and YYEEEE. CDR3 nucleotide sequence: TGTGCCAGCAGCTCACCGGGACAGGGTTACAATGAGCAGTTCTTC. Encoded protein: CASSSPGQGYNEQFF.

In the case of this clonotype: Given a much more abundant clone one base away, this may be a read error. J is TRBJ2-1 and V is TRBV12-3 or TRBV12-4; no firm D call. The CDR3 has 16 residues. For the CDR3, the DNA is TGTGTCAGCAGCCTTCTTTCCGGCCTCTCCTACAATGAGCAGTTCTTC. This encodes CVSSLLSGLSYNEQFF.

The J gene is TRBJ1-5, the V gene TRBV10-3, with D unresolved. This CDR3 spans 17 amino acids. V gave up 2 bases and J gave up 0 bases, with 14 bases separating them. The germline V gene encodes CDR1 ENHRY and CDR2 SYGVKD. CDR3 region: CAISESVGAYSNQPQHF. The DNA of the CDR3 is TGTGCCATCAGTGAGAGTGTAGGCGCGTATAGCAATCAGCCCCAGCATTTT.

The chain is built from TRBV9 and TRBJ2-3; 8 bases are shared with TRBD1. CDR1 SGDLS and CDR2 YYNGEE come from the germline V gene. This CDR3 spans 16 amino acids. V gave up 3 bases and J gave up 6 bases; unmatched junction bases: 12. The CDR3 bases are TGTGCCAGCAGCGCTCAGGGGGCTAGCGCTTCGGATACGCAGTATTTT. This encodes CASSAQGASASDTQYF.

This clonotype has a handful of counts. The chain joins TRBV20-1 to TRBJ1-2; no clear D gene. The CDR3 runs 13 residues. Germline CDR1 is DFQATT and CDR2 is SNEGSKA (reference sequence). Between the trimmed V and J ends, which lost 3 bases and 5 bases, there was a span of 13 bases. CDR3 sequence: CSASRHGEYGYTF. The CDR3 DNA is TGCAGTGCTAGCCGGCATGGGGAGTATGGCTACACCTTC.

V gene TRBV2 combines with J gene TRBJ2-1, with unresolved D. CDR3 length: 15 amino acids. Trimming pared 3 bases from V and 5 bases from J, leaving 14 bases between. The germline V gene has CDR1 SNHLY and CDR2 FYNNEI. The CDR3 DNA follows: TGTGCCAGCAGTGATGGGAAGATAACCGACAATGAGCAGTTCTTC. Translated: CASSDGKITDNEQFF.

This clonotype appeared many times. The V and J genes are TRBV12-3 or TRBV12-4 and TRBJ2-3; either TRBD1 or TRBD2 may supply D (5 bases each). V gave up 3 bases and J gave up 3 bases, with 13 bases separating them. The CDR3 totals 15 residues. The CDR3 loop is CASSLASGTTDTQYF. The CDR3 nucleotides are TGTGCCAGCAGTTTGGCCTCCGGGACGACAGATACGCAGTATTTT.

V is TRBV12-3 or TRBV12-4 and J is TRBJ2-7; 8 nucleotides match TRBD1. CDR3 length: 14 amino acids. V trimming: 2 bases; J trimming: 4 bases; junction bases outside the gene matches: 4. CDR3 protein: CASSLNGQGYEQYF. The CDR3 region has the DNA TGTGCCAGCAGTTTAAATGGACAGGGTTACGAGCAGTACTTC.

The J gene is TRBJ2-7, the V gene TRBV5-1, with TRBD1 matching over 9 bases. The trim removed 4 bases at V and 3 bases at J, leaving 8 bases unmatched. CDR3 length: 15 amino acids. The germline CDR1 and CDR2 sequences are SGHRS and YFSETQ. CDR3 coding DNA: TGCGCCAGCAGCATCGGGACAGGGTCTTTCTACGAGCAGTACTTC. Its translation: CASSIGTGSFYEQYF.

V usage is TRBV20-1 and J usage is TRBJ1-5, with 7 bases that match TRBD1. With 1 base clipped from V and 7 bases from J, the junction kept 10 bases outside the gene matches. The CDR3 is made up of 15 amino acids. CDR1 is DFQATT, CDR2 SNEGSKA, per germline (reference sequence). This CDR3 is CSARVSDRVGQPQHF. The CDR3 DNA reads TGCAGTGCTAGAGTGTCCGACAGGGTAGGACAGCCCCAGCATTTT.